The entry below describes one T cell receptor beta chain. Its antigen is currently unknown. The source of the sample is a study of shared clonotypes between healthy human individuals. CDR1 is SQVTM, CDR2 ANQGSEA, per germline. The CDR3 length is 13 residues. Trimming removed 4 bases at V and 4 bases at J, with 14 bases between. Points from the study as a whole: Memory subsets generally showed smaller estimated richness than naive subsets did.

TCRdb's table, derived via immunoSEQ multiplex PCR, lists solely in-frame clones and lacks some. The repertoire consists of around 2.1 million clones, with approximately 95% occurring once and the leading ten covering 0.1% to 0.15%. This TCR was sampled from a man aged 18 to 30 in good health. Sequencing was performed on naive CD4+ T cells sorted from blood. Indicated subset: CD45RA+ positively selected. The rearrangement joins TRBV29-1 to TRBJ2-7; D might be TRBD1 or TRBD2, each matching 6 bases. CDR3 DNA: TGCAGCGTTGTACAGGGCGGAGGGTACGAGCAGTACTTC. This sequence encodes CSVVQGGGYEQYF.